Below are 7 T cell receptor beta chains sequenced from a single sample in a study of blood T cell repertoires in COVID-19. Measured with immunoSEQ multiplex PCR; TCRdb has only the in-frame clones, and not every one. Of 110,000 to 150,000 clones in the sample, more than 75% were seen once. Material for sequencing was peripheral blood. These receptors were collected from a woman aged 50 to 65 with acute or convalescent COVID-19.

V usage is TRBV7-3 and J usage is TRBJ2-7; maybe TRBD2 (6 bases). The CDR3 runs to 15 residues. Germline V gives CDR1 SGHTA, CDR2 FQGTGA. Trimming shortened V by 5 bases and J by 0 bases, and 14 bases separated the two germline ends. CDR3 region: CASSPGGSSSYEQYF. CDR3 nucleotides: TGTGCCAGCAGCCCCGGAGGGTCCAGCTCCTACGAGCAGTACTTC. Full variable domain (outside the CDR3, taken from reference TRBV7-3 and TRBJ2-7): GAGVSQTPSNKVTEKGKYVELRCDPISGHTALYWYRQSLGQGPEFLIYFQGTGAADDSGLPNDRFFAVRPEGSVSTLKIQRTERGDSAVYLCASSPGGSSSYEQYFGPGTRLTVT.

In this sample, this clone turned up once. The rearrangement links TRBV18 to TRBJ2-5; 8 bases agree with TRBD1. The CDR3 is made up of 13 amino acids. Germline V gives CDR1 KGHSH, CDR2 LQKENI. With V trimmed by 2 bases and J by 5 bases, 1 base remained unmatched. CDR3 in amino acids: CASSPGQGETQYF. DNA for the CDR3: TGTGCCAGCTCACCAGGACAGGGCGAGACCCAGTACTTC. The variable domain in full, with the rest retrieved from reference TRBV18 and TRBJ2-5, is NAGVMQNPRHLVRRRGQEARLRCSPMKGHSHVYWYRQLPEEGLKFMVYLQKENIIDESGMPKERFSAEFPKEGPSILRIQQVVRGDSAAYFCASSPGQGETQYFGPGTRLLVL.

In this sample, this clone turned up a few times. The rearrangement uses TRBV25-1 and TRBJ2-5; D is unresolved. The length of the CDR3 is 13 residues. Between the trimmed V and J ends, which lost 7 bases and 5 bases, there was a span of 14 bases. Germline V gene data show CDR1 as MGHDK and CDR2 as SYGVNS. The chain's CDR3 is CASMRAPLETQYF. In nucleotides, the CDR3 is TGTGCCAGCATGCGAGCGCCCCTGGAGACCCAGTACTTC.

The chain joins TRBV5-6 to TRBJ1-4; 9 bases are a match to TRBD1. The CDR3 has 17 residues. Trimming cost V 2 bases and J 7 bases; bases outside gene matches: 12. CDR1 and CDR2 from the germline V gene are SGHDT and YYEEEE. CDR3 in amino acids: CASSLTGTGRRSEKLFF. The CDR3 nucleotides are TGTGCCAGCAGCTTAACCGGGACAGGGAGAAGGAGTGAAAAACTGTTTTTT.

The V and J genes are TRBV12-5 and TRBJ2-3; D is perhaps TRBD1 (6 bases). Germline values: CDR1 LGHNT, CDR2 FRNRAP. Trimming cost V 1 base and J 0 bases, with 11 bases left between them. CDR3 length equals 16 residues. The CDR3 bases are TGTGCTAGTGGTTTGGGGCAGGGGTCTAGCACAGATACGCAGTATTTT. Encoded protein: CASGLGQGSSTDTQYF.

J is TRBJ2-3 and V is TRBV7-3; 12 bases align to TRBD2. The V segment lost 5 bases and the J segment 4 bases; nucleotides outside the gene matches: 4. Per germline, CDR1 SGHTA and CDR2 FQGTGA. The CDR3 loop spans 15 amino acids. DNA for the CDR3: TGTGCCAGCAGCGCTAGCGGGGGGGCCTCAGATACGCAGTATTTT. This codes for CASSASGGASDTQYF. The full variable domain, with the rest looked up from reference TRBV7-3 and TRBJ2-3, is GAGVSQTPSNKVTEKGKYVELRCDPISGHTALYWYRQSLGQGPEFLIYFQGTGAADDSGLPNDRFFAVRPEGSVSTLKIQRTERGDSAVYLCASSASGGASDTQYFGPGTRLTVL.

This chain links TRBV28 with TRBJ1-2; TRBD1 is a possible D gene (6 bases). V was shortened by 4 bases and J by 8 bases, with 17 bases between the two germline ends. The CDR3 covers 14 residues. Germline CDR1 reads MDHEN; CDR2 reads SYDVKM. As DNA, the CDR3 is TGTGCCAGCAGTTGGACCGTCACAGGGCGAGGCTACACCTTC. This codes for CASSWTVTGRGYTF.